These 2 T cell receptor beta chains were all obtained from the same sample, sequenced in a study of blood T cell repertoires in COVID-19. Here immunoSEQ multiplex PCR was the method, and the copy in TCRdb shows in-frame clones only, minus some. The sample holds some 140,000 clones; approximately 77% are singletons and the top ten take around 20%. The sequenced material came from peripheral blood. The receptors were sampled from a man older than 75 with acute or convalescent COVID-19.

This chain links TRBV28 with TRBJ2-3; D is perhaps TRBD2 (6 bases). Germline loops: CDR1 MDHEN, CDR2 SYDVKM. V lost 8 bases and J lost 1, with 16 bases in between. CDR3 length: 15 residues. CDR3 residues: CASQTGVGGTDTQYF. In DNA, the CDR3 is TGTGCCAGCCAAACGGGGGTTGGAGGCACAGATACGCAGTATTTT. Looking up the rest from reference TRBV28 and TRBJ2-3 gives the full variable domain: DVKVTQSSRYLVKRTGEKVFLECVQDMDHENMFWYRQDPGLGLRLIYFSYDVKMKEKGDIPEGYSVSREKKERFSLILESASTNQTSMYLCASQTGVGGTDTQYFGPGTRLTVL.

CDR3 region: CASSVTGQGLDTQYF. The CDR3, as DNA: TGCGCCAGCAGCGTAACGGGACAGGGTCTGGATACGCAGTATTTT. V usage is TRBV4-1 and J usage is TRBJ2-3; 9 nucleotides agree with TRBD1. The CDR3 totals 15 residues. Losses at the gene ends were 5 bases for V and 6 bases for J; bases not matched to a gene: 9. Germline loops: CDR1 MGHRA, CDR2 YSYEKL.